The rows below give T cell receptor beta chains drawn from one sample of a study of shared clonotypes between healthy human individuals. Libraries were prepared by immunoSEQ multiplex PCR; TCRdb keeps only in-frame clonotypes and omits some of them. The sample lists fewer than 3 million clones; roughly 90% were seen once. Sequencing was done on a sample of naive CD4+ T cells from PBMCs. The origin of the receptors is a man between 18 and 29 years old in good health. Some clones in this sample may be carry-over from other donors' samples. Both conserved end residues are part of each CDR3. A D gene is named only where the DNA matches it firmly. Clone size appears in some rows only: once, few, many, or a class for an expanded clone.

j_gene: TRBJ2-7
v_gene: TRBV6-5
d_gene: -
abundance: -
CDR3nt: TGTGCCAGCAGTTACCGTGGGGCTAGCTCCTACGAGCAGTACTTC
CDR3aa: CASSYRGASSYEQYF

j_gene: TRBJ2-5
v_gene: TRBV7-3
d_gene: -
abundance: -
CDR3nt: TGTGCCAGCAGCTTACGGCGGGAAGAGACCCAGTACTTC
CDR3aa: CASSLRREETQYF

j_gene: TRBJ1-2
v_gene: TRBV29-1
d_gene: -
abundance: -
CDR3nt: TGCAGCGCCGGGGTGGATGGCTACACCTTC
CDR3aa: CSAGVDGYTF

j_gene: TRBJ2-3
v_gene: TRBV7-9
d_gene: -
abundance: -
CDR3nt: TGTGCCAGCAGCTTCGGGGGCGGCACAGATACGCAGTATTTT
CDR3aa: CASSFGGGTDTQYF

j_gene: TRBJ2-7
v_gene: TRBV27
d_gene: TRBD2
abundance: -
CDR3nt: TGTGCCAGCAGTCCAGCCCTGGAGCGGGGGGCCCCTGAGCAGTACTTC
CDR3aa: CASSPALERGAPEQYF

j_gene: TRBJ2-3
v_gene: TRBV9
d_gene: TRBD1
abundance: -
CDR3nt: TGTGCCAGCAGCGCCGACAGGGGGCTTACAGATACGCAGTATTTT
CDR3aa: CASSADRGLTDTQYF

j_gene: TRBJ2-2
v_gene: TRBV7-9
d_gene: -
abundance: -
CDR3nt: TGTGCCAGCAGCTTCCTTAGGGACACCGGGGAGCTGTTTTTT
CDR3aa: CASSFLRDTGELFF

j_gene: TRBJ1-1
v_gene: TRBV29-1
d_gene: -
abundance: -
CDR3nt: TGCAGCGGGGGACGGAGATTGAACACTGAAGCTTTCTTT
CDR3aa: CSGGRRLNTEAFF

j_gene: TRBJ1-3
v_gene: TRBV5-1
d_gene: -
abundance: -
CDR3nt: TGCGCCAGCAGCTTGGCCGGGGCGACGGGTTCGGGAAACACCATATATTTT
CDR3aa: CASSLAGATGSGNTIYF

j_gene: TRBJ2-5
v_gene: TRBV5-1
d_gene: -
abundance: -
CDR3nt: TGCGCCAGCAGCTTGGGTTTGGCCACCCAAGAGACCCAGTACTTC
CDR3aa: CASSLGLATQETQYF

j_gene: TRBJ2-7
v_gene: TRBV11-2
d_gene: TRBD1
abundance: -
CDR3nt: TGTGCCAGCAGCTTTCTTGGACAGGGATACTACGAGCAGTACTTC
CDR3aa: CASSFLGQGYYEQYF

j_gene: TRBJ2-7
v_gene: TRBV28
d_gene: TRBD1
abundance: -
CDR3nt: TGTGCCAGCAGTTTAAAGGGGGCGCGGGTCTACGAGCAGTACTTC
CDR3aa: CASSLKGARVYEQYF

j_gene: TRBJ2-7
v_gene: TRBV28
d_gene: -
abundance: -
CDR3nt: TGTGCCAGCAGTTTTTATACAGGGCCCGAGCAGTACTTC
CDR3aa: CASSFYTGPEQYF

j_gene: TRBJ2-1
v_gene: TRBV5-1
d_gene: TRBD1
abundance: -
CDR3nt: TGCGCCAGCAGCCCCCCCGGGACAGGGGGACATGAGCAGTTCTTC
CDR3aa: CASSPPGTGGHEQFF

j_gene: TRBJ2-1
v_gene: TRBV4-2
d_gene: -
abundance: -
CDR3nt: TGTGCCAGCAGCCAAACGGGAGACAATGAGCAGTTCTTC
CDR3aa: CASSQTGDNEQFF

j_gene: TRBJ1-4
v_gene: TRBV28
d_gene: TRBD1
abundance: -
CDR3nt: TGTGCCAGCAGTTTATTAGGACAGGGGGCTTCTAATGAAAAACTGTTTTTT
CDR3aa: CASSLLGQGASNEKLFF

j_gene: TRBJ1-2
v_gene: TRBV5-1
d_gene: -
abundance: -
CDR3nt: TGCGCCAGCAGCTACGGAGACTACTATGGCTACACCTTC
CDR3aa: CASSYGDYYGYTF

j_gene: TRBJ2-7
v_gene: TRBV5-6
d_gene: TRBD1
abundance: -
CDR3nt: TGTGCCAGCAGCGTGGACAGGGTGACCTACGAGCAGTACTTC
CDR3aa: CASSVDRVTYEQYF

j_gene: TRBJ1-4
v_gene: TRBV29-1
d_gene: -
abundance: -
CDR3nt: TGCAGCGTGGGGACCGACACAACAACTAATGAAAAACTGTTTTTT
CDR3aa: CSVGTDTTTNEKLFF

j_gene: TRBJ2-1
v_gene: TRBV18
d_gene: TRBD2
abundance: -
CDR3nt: TGTGCCAGCTCACCGGGGACTAGACGCGATGAGCAGTTCTTC
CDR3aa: CASSPGTRRDEQFF

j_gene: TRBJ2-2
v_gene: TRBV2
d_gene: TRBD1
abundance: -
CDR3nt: TGTGCCAGCAGCAGGACAGGGGACACCGGGGAGCTGTTTTTT
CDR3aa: CASSRTGDTGELFF

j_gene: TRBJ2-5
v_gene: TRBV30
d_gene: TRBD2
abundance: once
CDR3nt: TGTGCCTGGTCGGCCGGGGGGGAGACCCAGTACTTC
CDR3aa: CAWSAGGETQYF

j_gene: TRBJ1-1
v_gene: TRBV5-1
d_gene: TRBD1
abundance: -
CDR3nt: TGCGCCAGCAGCCGACCAGGGGGCCATGAAGCTTTCTTT
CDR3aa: CASSRPGGHEAFF

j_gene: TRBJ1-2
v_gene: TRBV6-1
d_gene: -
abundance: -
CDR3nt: TGTGCCAGCAGTCCCGAGGGGCGAAGCTATGGCTACACCTTC
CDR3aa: CASSPEGRSYGYTF

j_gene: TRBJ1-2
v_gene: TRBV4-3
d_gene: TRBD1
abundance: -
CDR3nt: TGCGCCAGCAGTCAGGGGGGGGGCGGAATGGCCACCTTC
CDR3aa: CASSQGGGGMATF

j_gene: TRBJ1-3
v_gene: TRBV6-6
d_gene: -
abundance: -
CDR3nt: TGTGCCAGCAGTTACTCCCTGACTGTTGGCGGAAACACCATATATTTT
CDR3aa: CASSYSLTVGGNTIYF

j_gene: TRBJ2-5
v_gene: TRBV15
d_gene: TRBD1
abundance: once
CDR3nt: TGTGCCACCTCAGGGGGAAGAGAGACCCAGTACTTC
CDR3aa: CATSGGRETQYF

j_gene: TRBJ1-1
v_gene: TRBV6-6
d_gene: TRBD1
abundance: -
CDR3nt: TGTGCCAGCAGCCGGACAGGGACGAACACTGAAGCTTTCTTT
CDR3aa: CASSRTGTNTEAFF

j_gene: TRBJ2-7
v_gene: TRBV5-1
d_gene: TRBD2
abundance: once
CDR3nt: TGCGCCAGCAGCTTGGAACCAAGCGGGACCTCCTACGAGCAGTACTTC
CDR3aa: CASSLEPSGTSYEQYF

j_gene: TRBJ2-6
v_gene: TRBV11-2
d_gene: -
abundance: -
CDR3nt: TGTGCCAGCAGCTTCGCCGCCCGTTACTCTGGGGCCAACGTCCTGACTTTC
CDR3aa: CASSFAARYSGANVLTF

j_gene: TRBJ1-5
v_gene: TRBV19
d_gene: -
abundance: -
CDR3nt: TGTGCCAGTAGTATAGATGGTTCGGGGGGAACGGGGCCCCAGCATTTT
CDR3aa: CASSIDGSGGTGPQHF